The clone carrying this T cell receptor (beta chain) was detected many times. This may arise from a read error, as a much more abundant clone is one base away. Other DNA sequences in this specimen translate into the identical CDR3. Original analysis: A distant-metastasis classifier for papillary thyroid cancer was built using CDR3 differences across clinicopathological groups. TCRdb used MiXCR to call clones anew from the PCR reads. For this entry, the V and J calls and clone size follow TCRdb and not the study's own pipeline. The profile covers some 30,000 clones, with 10% to 13% appearing a single time and 16% taken by the ten largest. This sample stems from a study of metastatic and nonmetastatic thyroid tumors. Overall study: The authors compared repertoires across blood and tumor or nodule tissue from malignant and benign thyroid patients.

Every patient was untreated before thyroid surgery. V was pared by 5 bases and J by 4 bases, with 15 bases between. The CDR3 contains 16 residues. Germline V lookup: CDR1 MNHNS, CDR2 SASEGT. V and J are TRBV6-1 and TRBJ2-6; no definite D call. The sample taken for sequencing was blood. This sequence was found in a female donor with papillary thyroid cancer or a benign thyroid nodule (not recorded which). Some clones in this sample may be carry-over from other donors' samples. The CDR3 loop is CASSKDLGPGANVLTF. CDR3 nucleotide sequence: TGTGCCAGCAGTAAGGATTTGGGCCCGGGGGCCAACGTCCTGACTTTC.